These T cell receptor beta chains were read from a single sample in a study of cytomegalovirus exposure and HLA in healthy donors. Some clones are missing from TCRdb's copy, which holds only in-frame ones; the method was immunoSEQ multiplex PCR. The specimen's table records some 120,000 clones. Sequencing was done on a sample of PBMCs. These receptors all stem from a man in his thirties or forties in good health and CMV-seronegative. Each CDR3 is given with its conserved first and last residue. The order of the fields is J gene, V gene, D gene, CDR3 protein, CDR3 DNA. D genes are given only for firm matches.

>TRBJ2-2|TRBV14|TRBD1
CASSPKPGQGLRTGELFF
TGTGCCAGCAGCCCGAAACCGGGACAGGGGCTACGGACCGGGGAGCTGTTTTTT
>TRBJ2-2|TRBV5-6|TRBD1
CASSPGGAGELFF
TGTGCCAGCAGCCCAGGGGGCGCCGGGGAGCTGTTTTTT
>TRBJ2-7|TRBV6-1|-
CASGDAAYEQYF
TGTGCCAGCGGAGACGCCGCCTACGAGCAGTACTTC
>TRBJ2-7|TRBV18|TRBD1
CASSPPWGQGVPYEQYF
TGTGCCAGCTCACCACCTTGGGGGCAGGGGGTTCCCTACGAGCAGTACTTC
>TRBJ2-1|TRBV7-9|TRBD2
CASSLGTSGINEQFF
TGTGCCAGCAGCTTAGGGACTAGCGGTATCAATGAGCAGTTCTTC
>TRBJ2-5|TRBV5-1|TRBD1
CASSQGQLQETQYF
TGCGCCAGCAGCCAGGGACAGCTCCAAGAGACCCAGTACTTC
>TRBJ2-5|TRBV6-5|TRBD2
CASSSREDYQETQYF
TGTGCCAGCAGTTCCCGGGAGGATTACCAAGAGACCCAGTACTTC
>TRBJ2-5|TRBV4-1|-
CASSQGGVAETQYF
TGCGCCAGCAGCCAAGGGGGAGTGGCAGAGACCCAGTACTTC
>TRBJ1-4|TRBV18|TRBD1
CASSPPRDRESEKLFF
TGTGCCAGCTCACCACCGAGGGACAGGGAGAGTGAAAAACTGTTTTTT
>TRBJ2-4|TRBV6-1|-
CASSHRNIQYF
TGTGCCAGCAGCCACAGAAACATTCAGTACTTC
>TRBJ1-6|TRBV15|TRBD1
CATSRVDRGSPLHF
TGTGCCACCAGCAGAGTCGACAGGGGCTCACCCCTCCACTTT
>TRBJ1-4|TRBV5-4|-
CASSFGGASTNEKLFF
TGTGCCAGCAGCTTTGGGGGGGCGTCTACTAATGAAAAACTGTTTTTT
>TRBJ1-1|TRBV19|-
CASNRPNTEAFF
TGTGCCAGTAACAGACCAAACACTGAAGCTTTCTTT
>TRBJ2-5|TRBV9|-
CASDSGSQETQYF
TGTGCCAGCGACTCCGGGTCCCAAGAGACCCAGTACTTC
>TRBJ2-7|TRBV9|TRBD1
CASSVDWDRVRDEQYF
TGTGCCAGCAGCGTAGACTGGGACAGGGTGAGGGACGAGCAGTACTTC
>TRBJ2-1|TRBV28|-
CASSLGLQYNEQFF
TGTGCCAGCAGTTTGGGACTTCAATACAATGAGCAGTTCTTC